The next 26 T cell receptor beta chains were all read from a single sample in a study of T cell responses to AZD1222 COVID-19 vaccine. Clones were read by immunoSEQ multiplex PCR, and TCRdb kept only the in-frame ones, dropping some. The sample has 110,000 or so clones; approximately 86% are singletons. The source was peripheral blood, collected on day 0 of AZD1222 vaccination. The receptors come from an adult in good health.

The chain links TRBV9 to TRBJ2-3, with 8 bases identical to TRBD2. The CDR3 is 15 amino acids. With 0 bases clipped from V and 3 bases from J, the junction kept 3 bases outside the gene matches. Germline V gene lookup returns CDR1 SGDLS and CDR2 YYNGEE. CDR3 sequence reads: CASSVGGGWTDTQYF. The DNA for the CDR3 is TGTGCCAGCAGCGTAGGCGGGGGGTGGACAGATACGCAGTATTTT. Drawing the rest from reference TRBV9 and TRBJ2-3, the complete variable domain is DSGVTQTPKHLITATGQRVTLRCSPRSGDLSVYWYQQSLDQGLQFLIQYYNGEERAKGNILERFSAQQFPDLHSELNLSSLELGDSALYFCASSVGGGWTDTQYFGPGTRLTVL.

This rearrangement joins TRBV5-1 to TRBJ1-1; 11 nucleotides align to TRBD1. CDR3 length equals 16 residues. Germline CDR1 reads SGHRS; CDR2 reads YFSETQ. J lost 0 bases, V lost 4 bases, and 5 bases had no gene match. The CDR3: CASSPGTGGMNTEAFF. In DNA, the CDR3 is TGCGCCAGCAGCCCCGGGACAGGGGGGATGAACACTGAAGCTTTCTTT.

The chain is built from TRBV7-2 and TRBJ2-7; D is perhaps TRBD1 (6 bases). Per germline, CDR1 SGHTA and CDR2 FQGNSA. V gave up 7 bases and J gave up 7 bases, with 20 bases separating them. This CDR3 contains 14 residues. The CDR3 is CASTQGQRAGEQYF. CDR3 DNA sequence: TGTGCCAGCACCCAGGGGCAGAGGGCTGGAGAGCAGTACTTC.

This chain connects TRBV7-9 to TRBJ1-2; 7 nucleotides agree with TRBD1. CDR1 is SEHNR, CDR2 FQNEAQ, per germline (reference sequence). The ends lost 8 bases at V and 3 bases at J; junction bases unmatched: 9. The CDR3 runs 14 residues. The CDR3 DNA is TGTGCCAGCCTAGACCGGGACAGTGACTATGGCTACACCTTC. This encodes CASLDRDSDYGYTF.

The CDR3 spells CASSLTFPSGGLPKAQYF. The CDR3 DNA sequence: TGTGCCAGCAGCTTAACGTTTCCTAGCGGGGGGCTTCCAAAGGCCCAGTACTTC. The V and J genes are TRBV7-2 and TRBJ2-5; 11 positions agree with TRBD2. Looked up from germline, CDR1 is SGHTA and CDR2 is FQGNSA. J gave up 9 bases and V 2 bases, and 17 bases lay outside the gene matches. There are 18 residues in the CDR3.

The V call is TRBV27, the J call TRBJ1-5; tentatively, D is TRBD1 (6 bases). This CDR3 spans 15 amino acids. V shed 6 bases and J shed 4 bases, with 16 bases lying between them. Germline V gene data show CDR1 as MNHEY and CDR2 as SMNVEV (reference sequence). CDR3 sequence: CASSPMGGANQPQHF. In DNA, the CDR3 is TGTGCCAGCAGCCCCATGGGGGGGGCAAATCAGCCCCAGCATTTT.

V gene TRBV5-5 combines with J gene TRBJ1-4; D is possibly TRBD1 (6 bases). CDR1 SGHKS and CDR2 YYEKEE come from the germline V gene (reference sequence). This CDR3 has 15 amino acids. V was cut by 6 bases and J by 5 bases, with 17 bases left in between. CDR3 in DNA: TGTGCCAGCACCCTGGACGGGACATCGAATGAAAAACTGTTTTTT. The encoded protein is CASTLDGTSNEKLFF.

The chain employs TRBV6-1 and TRBJ2-7; 10 positions match TRBD2. The CDR3 loop spans 15 amino acids. CDR1 is MNHNS and CDR2 is SASEGT in the germline V gene. V shed 0 bases, J shed 7 bases, and the junction held 6 bases outside the gene matches. CDR3 in amino acids: CASSEAQRGGREQYF. CDR3 bases: TGTGCCAGCAGTGAAGCGCAGCGGGGGGGTAGGGAGCAGTACTTC.

In this sample, this clone turned up once. This chain uses TRBV18 with TRBJ1-4; a weak D match, TRBD1 (5 bases). The germline gives CDR1 KGHSH, CDR2 LQKENI. V was clipped by 6 bases and J by 4 bases, with 9 bases between them. CDR3 size: 13 residues. CDR3 loop: CASSRELNEKLFF. The DNA of the CDR3 is TGTGCCAGCTCCAGGGAGCTTAATGAAAAACTGTTTTTT.

This rearrangement joins TRBV5-1 to TRBJ2-7; 9 bases match TRBD2. CDR3 length: 14 residues. J lost 6 bases, V lost 0 bases, and 4 bases had no gene match. Per germline, CDR1 SGHRS and CDR2 YFSETQ. This chain's CDR3 is CASSLDPAGGEQYF. CDR3 coding DNA: TGCGCCAGCAGCTTGGACCCAGCGGGGGGCGAGCAGTACTTC.

The chain recombines TRBV14 with TRBJ1-2; D is undetermined. The CDR3 is made up of 13 amino acids. Germline V gene data show CDR1 as SGHDN and CDR2 as FVKESK. V dropped 6 bases and J dropped 6 bases, with 14 bases sitting between them. The CDR3, as DNA: TGTGCCAGCAGTGTGGACCTGGTGGATGGCTACACCTTC. It is translated as CASSVDLVDGYTF.

The chain has TRBV12-3 or TRBV12-4 and TRBJ1-2; tentatively, D is TRBD1 (6 bases). The CDR3 contains 12 residues. Trimming removed 10 bases at V and 8 bases at J, with 17 bases between. CDR3 bases: TGTGCCACTTCCTGGGGGCAGTCAGGCTACACCTTC. It specifies CATSWGQSGYTF.

The rearrangement uses TRBV9 and TRBJ1-3; D is unclear. V lost 3 bases and J lost 0, with 19 bases in between. The V gene's germline CDR1 is SGDLS and CDR2 YYNGEE. The CDR3 covers 18 residues. The CDR3 reads CASSAKVGQPDSGNTIYF. CDR3 sequence (DNA): TGTGCCAGCAGCGCGAAGGTCGGGCAGCCCGACTCTGGAAACACCATATATTTT.

This chain connects TRBV5-1 to TRBJ2-3, with 8 bases matching TRBD1. CDR3 size: 16 residues. Germline-derived CDR1 and CDR2 are SGHRS and YFSETQ. J gave up 0 bases and V 3 bases, and 6 bases lay outside the gene matches. CDR3: CASSSGTGPSTDTQYF. DNA of the CDR3: TGCGCCAGCAGCTCAGGGACAGGACCTAGCACAGATACGCAGTATTTT. Drawing the rest from reference TRBV5-1 and TRBJ2-3, the complete variable domain is KAGVTQTPRYLIKTRGQQVTLSCSPISGHRSVSWYQQTPGQGLQFLFEYFSETQRNKGNFPGRFSGRQFSNSRSEMNVSTLELGDSALYLCASSSGTGPSTDTQYFGPGTRLTVL.

The J gene is TRBJ1-1, the V gene TRBV28; 9 positions agree with TRBD1. V shed 6 bases, J shed 1 base, and the junction held 6 bases outside the gene matches. Germline V gene sequence: CDR1 MDHEN, CDR2 SYDVKM. This CDR3 is built from 15 residues. The CDR3 loop reads CASRPPGQGNTEAFF. The CDR3 coding sequence is TGTGCCAGCAGACCCCCGGGACAGGGGAACACTGAAGCTTTCTTT.

The chain couples TRBV19 to TRBJ2-5, with D tentatively TRBD2 (7 bases). V was cut by 10 bases and J by 4 bases, with 19 bases left in between. The CDR3 runs to 14 residues. CDR1 and CDR2 from the germline V gene are LNHDA and SQIVND (reference sequence). The CDR3, as DNA: TGTGCCACCCAGTTAGGGGGGGAAGGAGAGACCCAGTACTTC. It is translated as CATQLGGEGETQYF.

The chain is built from TRBV19 and TRBJ2-2, with D perhaps matching TRBD1 (6 bases). V was clipped by 4 bases and J by 1 base, with 13 bases between them. Per germline, CDR1 LNHDA and CDR2 SQIVND (reference sequence). The CDR3 extends over 16 amino acids. This CDR3 is CASSTYDRRNTGELFF. CDR3 bases: TGTGCCAGTAGTACCTATGACAGGCGGAACACCGGGGAGCTGTTTTTT. Supplemented by reference TRBV19 and TRBJ2-2, the full variable domain reads DGGITQSPKYLFRKEGQNVTLSCEQNLNHDAMYWYRQDPGQGLRLIYYSQIVNDFQKGDIAEGYSVSREKKESFPLTVTSAQKNPTAFYLCASSTYDRRNTGELFFGEGSRLTVL.

The rearrangement links TRBV14 to TRBJ2-5, with D perhaps TRBD1 (7 bases). The V end was cut by 1 base, the J end by 4 bases, with 19 bases between. CDR1 and CDR2 (germline): SGHDN, FVKESK. The CDR3 has 17 residues. CDR3 DNA sequence: TGTGCCAGCAGCCAAGTTCTCGGAGGGGGCTTTGGAGAGACCCAGTACTTC. It is translated as CASSQVLGGGFGETQYF.

This clone has only one observation. This chain uses TRBV11-2 with TRBJ2-3; TRBD2 aligns across 7 bases. This CDR3 has 16 amino acids. With V trimmed by 1 base and J by 4 bases, 8 bases remained unmatched. Germline V gene data show CDR1 as SGHAT and CDR2 as FQNNGV. CDR3 in DNA: TGTGCCAGCAGCTTAGCCATCGGGACTATGGCAGATACGCAGTATTTT. As protein: CASSLAIGTMADTQYF.

The chain is built from TRBV28 and TRBJ1-4; weak D call: TRBD1 (6 bases). The germline V and J ends were trimmed by 3 bases and 5 bases, with 13 bases remaining between them. Germline CDR1 reads MDHEN; CDR2 reads SYDVKM. The CDR3 sequence is 15 residues long. CDR3 DNA sequence: TGTGCCAGCAGTTTCGGGGCAGGGGTAAATGAAAAACTGTTTTTT. The encoded protein is CASSFGAGVNEKLFF.

The chain employs TRBV6-5 and TRBJ2-2; 10 bases are shared with TRBD1. The germline V gene has CDR1 MNHEY and CDR2 SVGAGI. The CDR3 runs to 16 residues. V trimming: 4 bases; J trimming: 6 bases; junction bases outside the gene matches: 8. Written as DNA, the CDR3 is TGTGCCAGCAGTTCTTACAACGGACAGGGGGCCGGGGAGCTGTTTTTT. Its translation: CASSSYNGQGAGELFF.

The chain carries TRBV5-1 and TRBJ2-1; 10 bases align to TRBD2. The junction had 12 bases not matched to a gene; V was cut back by 5 bases and J by 7 bases. Germline V gives CDR1 SGHRS, CDR2 YFSETQ. The CDR3 totals 16 residues. The CDR3 DNA reads TGCGCCAGCAGGCCGGGAGCGGGGGGGCCGCAGAATGAGCAGTTCTTC. Its translation: CASRPGAGGPQNEQFF.

The chain has TRBV11-2 and TRBJ2-3, with TRBD1 matching over 7 bases. This CDR3 spans 15 amino acids. J gave up 2 bases and V 2 bases, and 4 bases lay outside the gene matches. Germline V gene lookup returns CDR1 SGHAT and CDR2 FQNNGV. DNA for the CDR3: TGTGCCAGCAGCTTATTTGGGACAGTCACAGATACGCAGTATTTT. This sequence encodes CASSLFGTVTDTQYF.

The V call is TRBV2, the J call TRBJ1-1; 10 nucleotides align to TRBD1. V gave up 3 bases and J gave up 4 bases; unmatched junction bases: 2. The CDR3 is 14 amino acids. CDR1 SNHLY and CDR2 FYNNEI come from the germline V gene. CDR3 DNA sequence: TGTGCCAGCAGTGAGAGACAGGGGGCCACTGAAGCTTTCTTT. This translates into CASSERQGATEAFF.

This chain joins TRBV24-1 and TRBJ1-5; D perhaps matches TRBD1 (5 bases). CDR3 length equals 16 residues. V dropped 5 bases and J dropped 0 bases, with 13 bases sitting between them. CDR1 and CDR2 (germline): KGHDR, SFDVKD. CDR3 loop: CATSGQGSYSNQPQHF. The CDR3 coding sequence is TGTGCCACCAGTGGGCAGGGTTCCTATAGCAATCAGCCCCAGCATTTT.

The V call is TRBV20-1, the J call TRBJ2-3, with D unclear. The V and J ends lost 3 bases and 2 bases respectively, with 12 bases between them. The CDR3 is 14 amino acids. CDR1 DFQATT and CDR2 SNEGSKA come from the germline V gene (reference sequence). CDR3 nucleotide sequence: TGCAGTGCTAGTGTAGGTACATACACAGATACGCAGTATTTT. Residues: CSASVGTYTDTQYF.